This T cell receptor (beta chain) was observed in a study of cytomegalovirus exposure and HLA in healthy donors. Primers: 60 Vbeta forward and 13 Jbeta reverse. Profiling relied on immunoSEQ multiplex PCR, and the TCRdb table lists in-frame clones only, not all of them. Here the sample spans some 90,000 clones, 60% to 80% being singletons. There are 17 residues in the CDR3. Trimming shortened V by 0 bases and J by 0 bases, and 11 bases separated the two germline ends. The V gene's germline CDR1 is LGHNA and CDR2 YSLEER. The sequenced material came from PBMCs. This receptor was identified in a female donor in good health and CMV-seronegative. This chain links TRBV4-3 with TRBJ2-2; unclear D gene. For the CDR3, the DNA is TGCGCCAGCAGCCAAGATCGGTCAGGCGCGAACACCGGGGAGCTGTTTTTT. It yields the protein CASSQDRSGANTGELFF.